The subject of this entry is one T cell receptor beta chain. This receptor's antigen is unknown. No much larger clone is present one base from it, and per-base qualities are unavailable. The time point label corresponds to: week 11, during vaccination. Each vaccine dose, consisting of 300 ug of a 20-mer mutant IDH1 peptide in Montanide, was administered subcutaneously with topical imiquimod. Donors had newly diagnosed WHO grade 3 or 4 IDH1-mutant astrocytomas with loss of nuclear ATRX. The samples were drawn from NOA16, a multicentre, single-arm, open-label phase I trial in Germany that tested a mutant IDH1 peptide vaccine in humans for the first time. The DNeasy Blood and Tissue Kit was used to extract genomic DNA from EDTA blood for TCRB sequencing. This entry comes from a study of a mutant IDH1 vaccine in newly diagnosed glioma (dated by TCRdb to the early 2020s). About the full investigation: Across visits V03 through V10, patients got a total of eight vaccinations, given in weeks 1, 3, 5, 7, 11, 15, 19 and 23. Prior to enrollment, standard therapy consisting of radiotherapy alone, temozolomide alone, or radiochemotherapy with temozolomide had been administered to patients, with the combination being received by most patients. Peripheral blood was collected at six visits: V03 (baseline), V05, V07, V10, V12 and V13. Longitudinal TCRB deep sequencing was performed for roughly 25 treated patients wherever samples were available for exploratory analyses. Vaccination started 4-6 weeks after radiotherapy alone, or was given together with temozolomide cycles in the groups whose treatment included chemotherapy. Of the 25 to 40 treated patients, approximately 62% were male and approximately 38% were female, and the mean age was 40.4 years. Overall study outcomes, separate from this receptor: Across multiple MHC alleles, vaccine-induced immune responses were seen in 93.3% of patients. Availability determined which PBMC samples were chosen for TCRB deep sequencing. According to the authors, sample limitations meant that analyses of patient blood samples could not be reproduced. Pseudoprogression appeared unrelated to alterations in the top peripheral T cell clonotypes detected by TCRB sequencing.

The method behind the library was the immunoSEQ multiplex PCR assay. Rearranged TCR beta chain sequences were amplified using the hsTCRB Kit according to the manufacturer's protocol. An Illumina MiSeq was used to sequence the TCRB libraries. In the paper's pipeline: Demultiplexing, trimming and gene mapping were performed with the kit vendor's proprietary platform. Imported from immuneACCESS, the table was reduced by TCRdb to in-frame sequences with V and J called. These copies leave out some clones; in studies compared against another copy, an unresolved V gene accounts for under half, and the cause of the remainder is not known. From that table come the V and J calls and clone size; the DNA was used to work out D and trimming. This sample has under 35,000 clones in its table, and 85% to 90% of those were observed once. In total, the top ten clones hold around 20% of the sample. The source is a young man with glioma. The sample here was PBMCs, taken from a glioma patient whose treatment included an IDH1 peptide vaccine.

The DNA sequence follows: TGTGCCAGCAGCTTAGGACAGAACACTGAAGCTTTCTTT. This codes for CASSLGQNTEAFF. This receptor chain uses TRBV11-2 and TRBJ1-1, with no reliable assignment of the D segment. Including the terminal cysteine and phenylalanine, the CDR3 comprises 13 residues. Of all the DNA, just the CDR3 is kept, 39 bases in frame from base 1. In the germline V gene, CDR1 corresponds to SGHAT and CDR2 to FQNNGV. The junction carries 4 bases between V and J, which are trimmed by 1 base and 1 base respectively.